Shown below are 16 T cell receptor beta chains from a single sample sequenced in a study of blood T cells in healthy people across ages. For the second PCR, which ran for roughly 6 to 11 cycles, a sample-barcoded 5' primer and a J-beta primer mix were used. TCRdb used MiXCR to reprocess the 5' RACE reads, holding one entry per CDR3 protein. The table has about 1,500,000 distinct CDR3 sequences, approximately 38% seen once. Sequenced input: blood. These receptors all stem from a woman under 30 in good health.

The genes are TRBV27 and TRBJ2-5; tentatively, D is TRBD2 (6 bases). V gave up 2 bases and J gave up 1 base, with 14 bases separating them. The CDR3 sequence is 16 residues long. The germline CDR1 and CDR2 sequences are MNHEY and SMNVEV (reference sequence). The CDR3 region has the DNA TGTGCCAGCAGTTTACGGGGGTGGGAGCTCCAAGAGACCCAGTACTTC. Translated, it gives CASSLRGWELQETQYF.

The chain has TRBV29-1 and TRBJ2-5, with no clear D. The CDR3 has 12 residues. CDR1 and CDR2 from the germline V gene are SQVTM and ANQGSEA. In nucleotides, the CDR3 is TGCAACGTCCCGGAAGGACAAGAGACCCAGTACTTC. It yields the protein CNVPEGQETQYF.

The J gene is TRBJ2-4, the V gene TRBV6-5; D is perhaps TRBD1 (5 bases). Germline-derived CDR1 and CDR2 are MNHEY and SVGAGI. The CDR3 loop spans 13 amino acids. V was shortened by 2 bases and J by 6 bases, with 8 bases between the two germline ends. CDR3 nucleotide sequence: TGTGCCAGCAGTTACGACAGATCAAACATTCAGTACTTC. Amino acids: CASSYDRSNIQYF.

About this clonotype itself: Compared with germline, one end of the junction differs, possibly owing to a read error. The rearrangement joins TRBV27 to TRBJ2-5, with TRBD2 matching 7 bases. The germline gives CDR1 MNHEY, CDR2 SMNVEV (reference sequence). The CDR3 consists of 13 residues. CDR3 sequence (DNA): TGTGCCGGCAGTGCGCGGGGAGGGCGAGCCGGGTACTTC. This sequence encodes CAGSARGGRAGYF.

The genes are TRBV6-5 and TRBJ1-1, with TRBD1 as a possible D gene (6 bases). This CDR3 comprises 13 residues. The V gene's germline CDR1 is MNHEY and CDR2 SVGAGI. The V and J ends lost 7 bases and 6 bases respectively, with 15 bases between them. The CDR3 here is CASIYRVGAEAFF. In DNA form, the CDR3 reads TGTGCCAGCATCTACAGGGTTGGTGCTGAAGCTTTCTTT.

This chain uses TRBV7-2 with TRBJ2-7; D not resolved. This CDR3 contains 15 residues. CDR1 is SGHTA, CDR2 FQGNSA, per germline. Trimming shortened V by 0 bases and J by 1 base, and 10 bases separated the two germline ends. The CDR3 nucleotides read TGTGCCAGCAGCTTAGCGCCTGGGGATTCCTACGAGCAGTACTTC. Translating gives CASSLAPGDSYEQYF.

V and J are TRBV5-1 and TRBJ1-1; TRBD1 might be the D (6 bases). Germline values: CDR1 SGHRS, CDR2 YFSETQ. There are 15 residues in the CDR3. Trimming stripped 3 bases from V and 2 bases from J, with 14 bases between. CDR3 amino acids: CASSWGHFPNTEAFF. CDR3 nucleotides: TGCGCCAGCAGCTGGGGACACTTTCCAAACACTGAAGCTTTCTTT.

The chain couples TRBV3-1 to TRBJ2-7; a possible D gene is TRBD2 (6 bases). V was cut by 4 bases and J by 0 bases, with 13 bases left in between. Germline CDR1 LGHDT, CDR2 YNNKEL (reference sequence). The CDR3 extends over 15 amino acids. DNA of the CDR3: TGTGCCAGCAGCCGAATTTTAGCGGTCTCCTACGAGCAGTACTTC. It codes for CASSRILAVSYEQYF.

The chain joins TRBV7-2 to TRBJ1-2, with D unresolved. Between the trimmed V and J ends, which lost 2 bases and 6 bases, there was a span of 10 bases. Germline CDR1 reads SGHTA; CDR2 reads FQGNSA. The CDR3 loop spans 13 amino acids. CDR3 bases: TGTGCCAGCAGCTTATTTAGCAGCCATGGCTACACCTTC. Translated: CASSLFSSHGYTF.

V gene TRBV5-1 combines with J gene TRBJ2-1; D unclear. The germline V gene has CDR1 SGHRS and CDR2 YFSETQ. The CDR3 runs to 11 residues. V shed 4 bases and J shed 9 bases, with 8 bases lying between them. CDR3 sequence: CASSIQIEQFF. CDR3 sequence (DNA): TGCGCCAGCAGCATCCAAATTGAGCAGTTCTTC.

J is TRBJ1-1 and V is TRBV12-3 or TRBV12-4; maybe TRBD1 (5 bases). The V end was cut by 6 bases, the J end by 7 bases, with 18 bases between. The CDR3 extends over 14 amino acids. The CDR3 sequence is CASRDTGTKDEAFF. In DNA form, the CDR3 reads TGTGCCAGCAGAGACACAGGTACCAAGGATGAAGCTTTCTTT.

This clonotype was picked up a small number of times. The genes are TRBV14 and TRBJ2-7; D is perhaps TRBD1 (6 bases). The CDR3 is made up of 15 amino acids. V was cut by 3 bases and J by 2 bases, with 14 bases left in between. Looked up from germline, CDR1 is SGHDN and CDR2 is FVKESK. In DNA, the CDR3 is TGTGCCAGCAGCCAGCCCGGGACATCAACCTACGAGCAGTACTTC. Translating gives CASSQPGTSTYEQYF. Drawing the rest from reference TRBV14 and TRBJ2-7, the complete variable domain is EAGVTQFPSHSVIEKGQTVTLRCDPISGHDNLYWYRRVMGKEIKFLLHFVKESKQDESGMPNNRFLAERTGGTYSTLKVQPAELEDSGVYFCASSQPGTSTYEQYFGPGTRLTVT.

J is TRBJ1-5 and V is TRBV20-1, with D tentatively TRBD1 (5 bases). V lost 5 bases and J 0 bases, leaving 14 bases between the germline ends. The germline gives CDR1 DFQATT, CDR2 SNEGSKA (reference sequence). This CDR3 is built from 15 residues. The CDR3 spells CSASRDGNSNQPQHF. In DNA form, the CDR3 reads TGCAGTGCTTCCCGGGACGGAAATAGCAATCAGCCCCAGCATTTT.

Points on this clonotype: Sequence at one end of the junction differs from germline and may be a read error. The rearrangement joins TRBV5-1 to TRBJ2-5, with 9 bases aligning to TRBD1. Germline V gene sequence: CDR1 SGHRS, CDR2 YFSETQ. The CDR3 spans 15 residues. The CDR3 DNA follows: TGCGCCAACAGCTTGGTGGGGACAGGGTCGAATGAGCAGTACTTC. It specifies CANSLVGTGSNEQYF.

CDR3 sequence: CASNRASGAGELFF. Here the CDR3 DNA reads TGCGCCAGCAATCGGGCTAGCGGGGCCGGGGAGCTGTTTTTT. This chain uses TRBV5-1 with TRBJ2-2; 9 positions agree with TRBD2. The CDR3 has 14 amino acids. The trim removed 6 bases at V and 6 bases at J, leaving 6 bases unmatched. The germline CDR1 and CDR2 sequences are SGHRS and YFSETQ.

This clonotype came up a few times. This chain uses TRBV5-5 with TRBJ2-5, with a tentative D call TRBD1 (5 bases). Germline V lookup: CDR1 SGHKS, CDR2 YYEKEE (reference sequence). The CDR3 covers 15 residues. The ends were cut back, 0 bases at V and 1 base at J, with 10 bases in the middle. The chain's CDR3 is CASSLAPQGQETQYF. The CDR3 DNA sequence: TGTGCCAGCAGCTTGGCGCCTCAGGGCCAAGAGACCCAGTACTTC.